Listed below are T cell receptor beta chains from one sample, sequenced in a study of regulatory T cells in long-lasting Graves disease. MiXCR, applied by TCRdb to the multiplex PCR reads, yields one record per CDR3 protein. This sample has about 210,000 distinct CDR3 sequences, with about 19% found just once. The same sample was also studied in work on T cells in Graves' hyperthyroidism and ophthalmopathy.

The sequencing here drew on peripheral blood mononuclear cells (PBMCs), taken at new diagnosis, from a patient treated with antithyroid drugs. These receptor sequences come from a woman younger than 45 with Graves disease. CDR3s include the opening cysteine and the closing phenylalanine or tryptophan. A D gene is named only where the DNA matches it firmly. Clone size, where shown, is once, few, many, or a class for clones that have expanded.

clone size: NA
V gene: TRBV12-3/TRBV12-4
D gene: TRBD1
J gene: TRBJ1-1
CDR3 DNA: TGTGCCACCAACAGGGGTGACTACACTGAAGCTTTCTTT
CDR3 protein: CATNRGDYTEAFF

clone size: many
V gene: TRBV3-1
D gene: NA
J gene: TRBJ2-7
CDR3 DNA: TGTGCCAGCCAGCAGGCAGAAACCTACGAGCAGTACTTC
CDR3 protein: CASQQAETYEQYF

clone size: many
V gene: TRBV2
D gene: NA
J gene: TRBJ2-6
CDR3 DNA: TGTGCCAGCAGTGTGCGCAGCCCCACCTCTGGGGCCAACGTCCTGACTTTC
CDR3 protein: CASSVRSPTSGANVLTF

clone size: NA
V gene: TRBV9
D gene: NA
J gene: TRBJ2-3
CDR3 DNA: TGTGCCAGCAGCGTAGCCACTCGTACGGGCTGGACCCGACCCGATACGCAGTATTTT
CDR3 protein: CASSVATRTGWTRPDTQYF

clone size: NA
V gene: TRBV12-3/TRBV12-4
D gene: NA
J gene: TRBJ1-1
CDR3 DNA: TGTGCCAGCAGTAGCAGGGGCGCGGTAATGAACACTGAAGCTTTCTTT
CDR3 protein: CASSSRGAVMNTEAFF

clone size: few
V gene: TRBV20-1
D gene: NA
J gene: TRBJ2-2
CDR3 DNA: TGCAGTGCTAGAGATGAGGACAGAAACCCCACCGGGGAGCTGTTTTTT
CDR3 protein: CSARDEDRNPTGELFF

clone size: few
V gene: TRBV11-2
D gene: NA
J gene: TRBJ2-1
CDR3 DNA: TGTGCCAGCAGCTTAGATACCAGCCCCTATAGCTCCTACAATGAGCAGTTCTTC
CDR3 protein: CASSLDTSPYSSYNEQFF

clone size: many
V gene: TRBV13
D gene: NA
J gene: TRBJ2-7
CDR3 DNA: TGTGCCAGCAGCTTAGAACTTTTTCGCGAGCAGTACTTC
CDR3 protein: CASSLELFREQYF

clone size: many
V gene: TRBV30
D gene: NA
J gene: TRBJ1-1
CDR3 DNA: TGTGCCTGGATCCCTTATGAAGCTTTCTTT
CDR3 protein: CAWIPYEAFF

clone size: many
V gene: TRBV27
D gene: NA
J gene: TRBJ2-5
CDR3 DNA: TGTGCCAGCAAGCCCCCAAATTCCCGGGAGACCCAGTACTTC
CDR3 protein: CASKPPNSRETQYF

clone size: NA
V gene: TRBV27
D gene: NA
J gene: TRBJ2-1
CDR3 DNA: TGTGCCAGCAGGGGGTTGGCACATGGTGAGCAGTTCTTC
CDR3 protein: CASRGLAHGEQFF

clone size: many
V gene: TRBV20-1
D gene: NA
J gene: TRBJ2-3
CDR3 DNA: TGCAGTGCTAGAGATTCCAGGTCCCAAAAGGATACGCAGTATTTT
CDR3 protein: CSARDSRSQKDTQYF

clone size: few
V gene: TRBV20-1
D gene: NA
J gene: TRBJ2-1
CDR3 DNA: TGCAGTGCTAGAGCCTCGGGGGGCCTTCTCAATGAGCAGTTCTTC
CDR3 protein: CSARASGGLLNEQFF

clone size: many
V gene: TRBV2
D gene: TRBD1
J gene: TRBJ2-1
CDR3 DNA: TGTGCCAGCAAGTTCGGGACAGGGGGCATGAATGAGCAGTTCTTC
CDR3 protein: CASKFGTGGMNEQFF

clone size: many
V gene: TRBV30
D gene: NA
J gene: TRBJ1-2
CDR3 DNA: TGTGCCTGGTCCAGGGATAACTATGGCTACACCTTC
CDR3 protein: CAWSRDNYGYTF

clone size: many
V gene: TRBV7-9
D gene: TRBD1
J gene: TRBJ1-1
CDR3 DNA: TGTGCCAGCAGCCGAGGACAGGGCACTGAAGCTTTCTTT
CDR3 protein: CASSRGQGTEAFF

clone size: many
V gene: TRBV7-2
D gene: TRBD1
J gene: TRBJ1-6
CDR3 DNA: TGTGCCAGCAGCTCGCCCTGGACAGGGGGAAGCTCACCCCTCCACTTT
CDR3 protein: CASSSPWTGGSSPLHF

clone size: few
V gene: TRBV19
D gene: TRBD2
J gene: TRBJ2-1
CDR3 DNA: TGTGCCAGTAGTGGGGGGGAAGGAGCCTCGTACAATGAGCAGTTCTTC
CDR3 protein: CASSGGEGASYNEQFF

clone size: many
V gene: TRBV28
D gene: TRBD1
J gene: TRBJ1-1
CDR3 DNA: TGTGCCAGCAGTTCAGACAGGGGGCCAGGGAACACTGAAGCTTTCTTT
CDR3 protein: CASSSDRGPGNTEAFF

clone size: many
V gene: TRBV6-5
D gene: NA
J gene: TRBJ2-5
CDR3 DNA: TGTGCCAGCAGTTATTGGGGGACGGTGGAGACCCAGTACTTC
CDR3 protein: CASSYWGTVETQYF

clone size: many
V gene: TRBV20-1
D gene: NA
J gene: TRBJ2-5
CDR3 DNA: TGCAGTGCCTCACAGGCGAGAGAGACCCAGTACTTC
CDR3 protein: CSASQARETQYF

clone size: few
V gene: TRBV2
D gene: NA
J gene: TRBJ1-1
CDR3 DNA: TGTGCCAGCAGTGTGATGGGCCCCCATGAAGCTTTCTTT
CDR3 protein: CASSVMGPHEAFF

clone size: NA
V gene: TRBV24-1
D gene: NA
J gene: TRBJ2-1
CDR3 DNA: TGTGCCACCAGTGAGTTGTGGGGTGACAATGAGCAGTTCTTC
CDR3 protein: CATSELWGDNEQFF

clone size: many
V gene: TRBV29-1
D gene: TRBD1
J gene: TRBJ2-2
CDR3 DNA: TGCAGCGTTGAATCGCCAACGGACAGGGGGCCCATCGGGGAGCTGTTTTTT
CDR3 protein: CSVESPTDRGPIGELFF

clone size: many
V gene: TRBV6-1
D gene: NA
J gene: TRBJ2-2
CDR3 DNA: TGTGCCAGCAGTGAATGGCGGTACACCGGGGAGCTGTTTTTT
CDR3 protein: CASSEWRYTGELFF

clone size: many
V gene: TRBV12-3/TRBV12-4
D gene: NA
J gene: TRBJ1-5
CDR3 DNA: TGTGCCAGCACCAGAAGCAATCAGCCCCAGCATTTT
CDR3 protein: CASTRSNQPQHF

clone size: many
V gene: TRBV28
D gene: TRBD1
J gene: TRBJ2-7
CDR3 DNA: TGTGCCAGCAGTCCCTTGAGGACAGGGGGGGGGGTCTACGAGCAGTACTTC
CDR3 protein: CASSPLRTGGGVYEQYF

clone size: many
V gene: TRBV10-1
D gene: NA
J gene: TRBJ1-1
CDR3 DNA: TGCGCCAGCAGTGTTGGGTGGAACACTGAAGCTTTCTTT
CDR3 protein: CASSVGWNTEAFF

clone size: NA
V gene: TRBV5-1
D gene: TRBD1
J gene: TRBJ2-7
CDR3 DNA: TGCGCCAGCAGCTTCGACAGGGCCGAGCAGTACTTC
CDR3 protein: CASSFDRAEQYF

clone size: many
V gene: TRBV7-9
D gene: NA
J gene: TRBJ2-7
CDR3 DNA: TGTGCCAGCAGCGCAAAGAGCGGGTTAAGCTCCTACGAGCAGTACTTC
CDR3 protein: CASSAKSGLSSYEQYF

clone size: NA
V gene: TRBV20-1
D gene: TRBD2
J gene: TRBJ2-1
CDR3 DNA: TGCAGTGCTAGCGGGGCTAGCGGGGGACGCTCCTACAATGAGCAGTTCTTC
CDR3 protein: CSASGASGGRSYNEQFF

clone size: many
V gene: TRBV14
D gene: NA
J gene: TRBJ2-1
CDR3 DNA: TGTGCCAGCAGCCAAGAGGTCCGGGGGCGGAGCGAGCAGTTCTTC
CDR3 protein: CASSQEVRGRSEQFF

clone size: many
V gene: TRBV11-3
D gene: TRBD2
J gene: TRBJ2-1
CDR3 DNA: TGTGCCAGCAGTCAAGGACTAGCGGGTAACAATGAGCAGTTCTTC
CDR3 protein: CASSQGLAGNNEQFF

clone size: NA
V gene: TRBV19
D gene: NA
J gene: TRBJ2-6
CDR3 DNA: TGTGCCAGTAGTAGGATACAGGGACCTGGGGCCAACGTCCTGACTTTC
CDR3 protein: CASSRIQGPGANVLTF

clone size: many
V gene: TRBV6-5
D gene: NA
J gene: TRBJ2-7
CDR3 DNA: TGTGCCAGCAGTTACGAGGGGTACGAGCAGTACTTC
CDR3 protein: CASSYEGYEQYF

clone size: many
V gene: TRBV25-1
D gene: NA
J gene: TRBJ1-6
CDR3 DNA: TGTGCCAGCAGTGAATCGGGAGGGATCTATAATTCACCCCTCCACTTT
CDR3 protein: CASSESGGIYNSPLHF

clone size: few
V gene: TRBV7-6
D gene: NA
J gene: TRBJ1-3
CDR3 DNA: TGTGCCAGCAGCTTAGCTCCACACCCTGGAAACACCATATATTTT
CDR3 protein: CASSLAPHPGNTIYF

clone size: NA
V gene: TRBV27
D gene: TRBD2
J gene: TRBJ2-7
CDR3 DNA: TGTGCCAGCAGTCCCACTAGCGGGAGCTACGAGCAGTACTTC
CDR3 protein: CASSPTSGSYEQYF

clone size: many
V gene: TRBV6-1
D gene: NA
J gene: TRBJ1-6
CDR3 DNA: TGTGCCAGCAGAGTCAAGTCTGCCTATAATTCACCCCTCCACTTT
CDR3 protein: CASRVKSAYNSPLHF

clone size: NA
V gene: TRBV6-1
D gene: TRBD1
J gene: TRBJ2-4
CDR3 DNA: TGTGCCACCACAGGGGGGACAGGCAAAAACATTCAGTACTTC
CDR3 protein: CATTGGTGKNIQYF

clone size: many
V gene: TRBV18
D gene: TRBD1
J gene: TRBJ1-2
CDR3 DNA: TGTGCCAGCTCACCAACACCCCCCTCCGGGACAGCCTATGGCTACACCTTC
CDR3 protein: CASSPTPPSGTAYGYTF

clone size: few
V gene: TRBV29-1
D gene: TRBD2
J gene: TRBJ2-5
CDR3 DNA: TGCAGCGTTAGGGGTTCTAGCGGAGAAGAGACCCAGTACTTC
CDR3 protein: CSVRGSSGEETQYF

clone size: many
V gene: TRBV9
D gene: NA
J gene: TRBJ1-1
CDR3 DNA: TGTGCCAGCAGCGAGCGGGAGTCGGTGATGAACACTGAAGCTTTCTTT
CDR3 protein: CASSERESVMNTEAFF

clone size: NA
V gene: TRBV5-5
D gene: TRBD1
J gene: TRBJ2-1
CDR3 DNA: TGTGCCAGCAGGGGTACAGGGGAAGCCTACAATGAGCAGTTCTTC
CDR3 protein: CASRGTGEAYNEQFF

clone size: few
V gene: TRBV20-1
D gene: NA
J gene: TRBJ1-5
CDR3 DNA: TGCAGTGCTAGAGATCACATAAGCAATCAGCCCCGGCATTTT
CDR3 protein: CSARDHISNQPRHF

clone size: many
V gene: TRBV7-8
D gene: TRBD1
J gene: TRBJ2-1
CDR3 DNA: TGTGCCAGCAGCGGCCTCCCGGGACAGGGAGGAGAGCAGTTCTTC
CDR3 protein: CASSGLPGQGGEQFF

clone size: many
V gene: TRBV15
D gene: NA
J gene: TRBJ1-4
CDR3 DNA: TGTGCCACCAGCAGGGGTGGCGGACTGGGGACTAATGAAAAACTGTTTTTT
CDR3 protein: CATSRGGGLGTNEKLFF

clone size: few
V gene: TRBV30
D gene: TRBD1
J gene: TRBJ2-1
CDR3 DNA: TGTGCCTGGGCGACAGGGATTTTGCCTAACAATGAGCAGTTCTTC
CDR3 protein: CAWATGILPNNEQFF

clone size: many
V gene: TRBV10-3
D gene: NA
J gene: TRBJ1-5
CDR3 DNA: TGTGCCATCAGTGAGGATTGGAATCAGCCCCAGCATTTT
CDR3 protein: CAISEDWNQPQHF

clone size: many
V gene: TRBV25-1
D gene: TRBD1
J gene: TRBJ1-1
CDR3 DNA: TGTGCCAGCAGTGCCCCGACAGGGGCCTACACTGAAGCTTTCTTT
CDR3 protein: CASSAPTGAYTEAFF

clone size: many
V gene: TRBV15
D gene: NA
J gene: TRBJ1-2
CDR3 DNA: TGTGCCACCAGCCAGGTCGGGGGGCTCGGCTATGGCTACACCTTC
CDR3 protein: CATSQVGGLGYGYTF